The rows below give T cell receptor beta chains drawn from one sample of a study of T-cell reconstitution after alpha-beta-depleted transplantation in children. TCRdb passed the PCR reads through MiXCR, listing each CDR3 protein once. The table shows approximately 230,000 distinct CDR3 sequences, with roughly a quarter occurring only once. Source: PBMCs, mostly from graft donor cells, taken 360 days after TCRalphabeta/CD19-depleted stem cell transplant. The receptors stem from a female patient between 2 and 15 years old who had a stem cell transplant for congenital amegakaryocytic thrombocytopenia, so the T cells may come from the graft donor. Each CDR3 is given with its conserved first and last residue. D genes are given only for firm matches. Rows may omit the clone size; those that give it use once, few, many or a size class.

abundance | len | d_gene | j_gene | v_gene | CDR3nt | CDR3aa
many | 13 | NA | TRBJ1-1 | TRBV7-3 | TGTGCCAGCAGCTCCACAGGGAACACTGAAGCTTTCTTT | CASSSTGNTEAFF
few | 10 | NA | TRBJ2-1 | TRBV20-1 | TGCAGTGCTAGCGACCATGAGCAGTTCTTC | CSASDHEQFF
NA | 14 | NA | TRBJ2-3 | TRBV4-1 | TGCGCCAGCAGCCAAGAGTTTGGGGGGGATACGCAGTATTTT | CASSQEFGGDTQYF
few | 13 | NA | TRBJ2-7 | TRBV11-2 | TGTGCCAGCAGCTATGGACAGCCCTACGAGCAGTACTTC | CASSYGQPYEQYF
NA | 15 | TRBD2 | TRBJ2-7 | TRBV6-5 | TGTGCCAGCAGCTATGCCCAAGCGGGGGATTACGAGCAGTACTTC | CASSYAQAGDYEQYF
NA | 14 | NA | TRBJ2-2 | TRBV30 | TGTGCCTCCCCGGGGGGCGCGAACACCGGGGAGCTGTTTTTT | CASPGGANTGELFF
NA | 12 | NA | TRBJ2-5 | TRBV12-3/TRBV12-4 | TGTGCCAGCAGTTTTTGGGTGGAGACCCAGTACTTC | CASSFWVETQYF
many | 12 | NA | TRBJ2-4 | TRBV15 | TGTGCCACCAGCGGACATAGGGACATTCAGTACTTC | CATSGHRDIQYF
few | 12 | NA | TRBJ2-5 | TRBV3-1 | TGTGCCAGCGGGAGGAGGTTGGAGACCCAGTACTTC | CASGRRLETQYF
NA | 19 | TRBD2 | TRBJ2-1 | TRBV12-3/TRBV12-4 | TGTGCCCTCAGTTTACTGGGGGGACTAGCGGGAGGTCCCCACAATGAGCAGTTCTTC | CALSLLGGLAGGPHNEQFF
few | 15 | NA | TRBJ2-1 | TRBV28 | TGTGCCAGCAGACCCCCGGGTTTAGGCTACAATGAGCAGTTCTTC | CASRPPGLGYNEQFF
few | 13 | NA | TRBJ2-7 | TRBV12-3/TRBV12-4 | TGTGCCAGCAGGATCACAGGGTCCTACGAGCAGTACTTC | CASRITGSYEQYF
NA | 16 | TRBD2 | TRBJ2-1 | TRBV24-1 | TGTGCCACCAGTGACTCAACGGGACTAGCGGGCTATGAGCAGTTCTTC | CATSDSTGLAGYEQFF
few | 12 | NA | TRBJ2-7 | TRBV27 | TGTGCCAGCAGTTTGGAGTTGGACGAGCAGTACTTC | CASSLELDEQYF
few | 16 | TRBD1 | TRBJ1-4 | TRBV3-1 | TGTGCCAGCAGCCCGCACCCGGGACAGGGGAAAGAAAAACTGTTTTTT | CASSPHPGQGKEKLFF
NA | 17 | NA | TRBJ2-7 | TRBV12-3/TRBV12-4 | TGTGCCAGCAGTCCCCTCGGGATGGGCCAGGCCCGCTACGAGCAGTACTTC | CASSPLGMGQARYEQYF
few | 15 | NA | TRBJ2-5 | TRBV5-1 | TGCGCCAGCAGCTTCGAGCCCCATTACCGGGAGACCCAGTACTTC | CASSFEPHYRETQYF
NA | 15 | TRBD1 | TRBJ1-2 | TRBV3-1 | TGTGCCAGCAGCCAAGGGACAGGGCGGTGGGGTGGCTACACCTTC | CASSQGTGRWGGYTF
many | 14 | TRBD1 | TRBJ2-7 | TRBV28 | TGTGCCAGCAGTACCGGGACAGGGGCCTACGAGCAGTACTTC | CASSTGTGAYEQYF
NA | 15 | TRBD1 | TRBJ1-1 | TRBV5-1 | TGCGCCAGCAGTCAACAGACAGGGGTGAACACTGAAGCTTTCTTT | CASSQQTGVNTEAFF
few | 12 | TRBD2 | TRBJ2-5 | TRBV20-1 | TGCATTATCGGGGGGGCGCCAGGGCCCCAGTACTTC | CIIGGAPGPQYF
many | 12 | NA | TRBJ1-1 | TRBV5-1 | TGCGCCAGCAGCTTGCCCTCGACGAAAGCTTTCTTT | CASSLPSTKAFF
few | 17 | NA | TRBJ2-1 | TRBV4-2 | TGTGCCAGCAGCCAAGCTTTGGGCGGGGAATCCTACAATGAGCAGTTCTTC | CASSQALGGESYNEQFF
few | 12 | NA | TRBJ2-7 | TRBV3-1 | TGTGCCAGCAGCCATGGCAGGGACGAGCAGTACTTC | CASSHGRDEQYF
few | 15 | TRBD1 | TRBJ2-1 | TRBV27 | TGTGCCAGCAGTTCTGACAGGGGGTCTCACAATGAGCAGTTCTTC | CASSSDRGSHNEQFF
NA | 14 | TRBD1 | TRBJ2-1 | TRBV2 | TGTGCCAGTGGGGGAGACAGGGGTTTTAATGAGCAGTTCTTC | CASGGDRGFNEQFF
few | 15 | TRBD2 | TRBJ2-7 | TRBV12-3/TRBV12-4 | TGTGCCAGCAGTTTGGGGAGGGGAAGGGTCTACGAGCAGTACTTC | CASSLGRGRVYEQYF
NA | 15 | TRBD1 | TRBJ2-2 | TRBV5-1 | TGCGCCAGCAGCAGACCGGGACAGGGAACCGGGGAGCTGTTTTTT | CASSRPGQGTGELFF
NA | 14 | TRBD2 | TRBJ2-7 | TRBV20-1 | TGCAGTGCCCCATCTAGCGGGAGTTACTACGAGCAGTACTTC | CSAPSSGSYYEQYF
many | 17 | TRBD1 | TRBJ1-1 | TRBV4-1 | TGCGCCAGCAGCCAAATTCCCAACAGGGGAAAGGAGACTGAAGCTTTCTTT | CASSQIPNRGKETEAFF
NA | 13 | NA | TRBJ1-1 | TRBV15 | TGTGCCACCAGCAGAGATGGGGTTACTGAAGCTTTCTTT | CATSRDGVTEAFF
NA | 12 | NA | TRBJ2-1 | TRBV24-1 | TGTGCCACCAGTGAGAGGGGAAATGAGCAGTTCTTC | CATSERGNEQFF
NA | 17 | NA | TRBJ2-6 | TRBV11-3 | TGTGCCAGCAGCTTCTTATTGGGCGTCGGGGGGGCCAACGTCCTGACTTTC | CASSFLLGVGGANVLTF
few | 13 | NA | TRBJ2-2 | TRBV2 | TGTGCCAGCAGTGGAGGACGCCGGGGGGAGCTGTTTTTT | CASSGGRRGELFF
NA | 17 | NA | TRBJ2-3 | TRBV4-3 | TGCGCCAGCAGCCAAGTCACAGGATCTCTTTTCACAGATACGCAGTATTTT | CASSQVTGSLFTDTQYF
NA | 15 | NA | TRBJ2-1 | TRBV27 | TGTGCCAGCAATGCCGCGGGGGCATCCTACAATGAGCAGTTCTTC | CASNAAGASYNEQFF
NA | 13 | NA | TRBJ2-7 | TRBV5-6 | TGTGCCAGCAGCTCCCGTGCACCATACGAGCAGTACTTC | CASSSRAPYEQYF
few | 19 | TRBD2 | TRBJ2-2 | TRBV12-3/TRBV12-4 | TGTGCCAGCAGTTTAGCGCTGGGAGCGGGGGGGTTCAACACCGGGGAGCTGTTTTTT | CASSLALGAGGFNTGELFF
NA | 14 | TRBD2 | TRBJ2-5 | TRBV4-3 | TGCGCCAGCAGCCAAGAGGAGCGGGAGGGCCCTCCGTACTTC | CASSQEEREGPPYF
NA | 13 | NA | TRBJ2-1 | TRBV9 | TGTGCCAGCAGCGTAGGGGTGGGCCATGAGCAGTTCTTC | CASSVGVGHEQFF
many | 16 | TRBD1 | TRBJ2-5 | TRBV3-1 | TGTGCCAGCAGCCTTTGGGACAGGGCTCGGGGAGAGACCCAGTACTTC | CASSLWDRARGETQYF
many | 14 | NA | TRBJ2-1 | TRBV7-3 | TGTGCCAGCAGCTTAGGAATAACAGGAAGCGAGCAGTTCTTC | CASSLGITGSEQFF
NA | 15 | NA | TRBJ2-1 | TRBV13 | TGTGCCAGCAGCTTAGAGAGGTGGGGCTACAATGAGCAGTTCTTC | CASSLERWGYNEQFF
many | 12 | NA | TRBJ2-3 | TRBV12-3/TRBV12-4 | TGTGCCAGCAGTTTTTCATACGATACGCAGTATTTT | CASSFSYDTQYF
NA | 17 | NA | TRBJ2-2 | TRBV7-6 | TGTGCCAGCAGCTTAGACGGTGGCAGGGTTGGCACCGGGGAGCTGTTTTTT | CASSLDGGRVGTGELFF
few | 13 | NA | TRBJ1-1 | TRBV15 | TGTGCCACCAGCGGCAAAGGATACACTGAAGCTTTCTTT | CATSGKGYTEAFF
NA | 17 | TRBD2 | TRBJ2-2 | TRBV5-1 | TGCGCCAGCAGCCACGTACTAGCGGGGGCCGCAACCGGGGAGCTGTTTTTT | CASSHVLAGAATGELFF
NA | 17 | TRBD2 | TRBJ2-1 | TRBV5-5 | TGTGCCAGCAGCCACGGGACTAGCGGGAGCTCCTACAATGAGCAGTTCTTC | CASSHGTSGSSYNEQFF
NA | 15 | NA | TRBJ2-4 | TRBV5-6 | TGTGCCAGCAGCTTGGGGGAGGTTGCCAAAAACATTCAGTACTTC | CASSLGEVAKNIQYF
few | 17 | NA | TRBJ1-1 | TRBV9 | TGTGCCAGCAGCGTCCTTAGGGACCGAAGCGGGTTCACTGAAGCTTTCTTT | CASSVLRDRSGFTEAFF
few | 14 | NA | TRBJ1-2 | TRBV5-1 | TGCGCCAGCAGCTTTGAAGGGGGATACTATGGCTACACCTTC | CASSFEGGYYGYTF
NA | 15 | NA | TRBJ2-5 | TRBV3-1 | TGTGCCAGCAGCCAAGATGCTAGGTCCCAAGAGACCCAGTACTTC | CASSQDARSQETQYF
NA | 13 | NA | TRBJ1-5 | TRBV5-1 | TGCGCCAGCAGCATGGGGTGGAATCAGCCCCAGCATTTT | CASSMGWNQPQHF
few | 13 | NA | TRBJ2-1 | TRBV6-5 | TGTGCCAGCAGTTTTAGAGCATACAATGAGCAGTTCTTC | CASSFRAYNEQFF
NA | 16 | TRBD1 | TRBJ1-1 | TRBV19 | TGTGCCAGTAGTACCGGACAGGGCAGATGGAACACTGAAGCTTTCTTT | CASSTGQGRWNTEAFF
NA | 16 | TRBD2 | TRBJ2-5 | TRBV5-1 | TGCGCCAGCAGCTCCCCGGAAAGACTAGCGGGGGGGACCCAGTACTTC | CASSSPERLAGGTQYF
few | 14 | TRBD1 | TRBJ1-6 | TRBV24-1 | TGTGCCACCAGTGATTCAGCCGGGACAGTGACGGTCCACTTT | CATSDSAGTVTVHF
NA | 13 | NA | TRBJ2-7 | TRBV18 | TGTGCCAGCTCACTATTTGGGGGATACGAGCAGTACTTC | CASSLFGGYEQYF
NA | 19 | TRBD2 | TRBJ2-3 | TRBV15 | TGTGCCACCAGCAGAGACATAGGTGGGACTAGCGGGAAATCAGATACGCAGTATTTT | CATSRDIGGTSGKSDTQYF
NA | 14 | NA | TRBJ1-2 | TRBV4-3 | TGCGCCAGCAGCCAAGAAGTCCCAGGACCTGGCTACACCTTC | CASSQEVPGPGYTF